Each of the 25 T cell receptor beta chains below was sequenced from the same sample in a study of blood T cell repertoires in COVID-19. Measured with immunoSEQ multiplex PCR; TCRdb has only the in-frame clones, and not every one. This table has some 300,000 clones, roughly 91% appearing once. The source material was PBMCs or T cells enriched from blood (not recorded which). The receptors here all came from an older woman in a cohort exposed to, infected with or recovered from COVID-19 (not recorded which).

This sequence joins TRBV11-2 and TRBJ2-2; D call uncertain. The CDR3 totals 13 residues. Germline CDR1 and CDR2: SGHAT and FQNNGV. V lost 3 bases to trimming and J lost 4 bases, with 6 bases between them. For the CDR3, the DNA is TGTGCCAGCAGCTTTATCCTCACCGGGGAGCTGTTTTTT. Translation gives CASSFILTGELFF.

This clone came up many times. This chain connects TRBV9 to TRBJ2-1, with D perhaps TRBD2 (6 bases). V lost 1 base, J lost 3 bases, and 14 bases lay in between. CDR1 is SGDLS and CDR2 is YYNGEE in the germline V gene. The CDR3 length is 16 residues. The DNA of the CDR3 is TGTGCCAGCAGCGTAACCGGGACTGCAGTCTACAATGAGCAGTTCTTC. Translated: CASSVTGTAVYNEQFF. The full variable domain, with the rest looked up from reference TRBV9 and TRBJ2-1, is DSGVTQTPKHLITATGQRVTLRCSPRSGDLSVYWYQQSLDQGLQFLIQYYNGEERAKGNILERFSAQQFPDLHSELNLSSLELGDSALYFCASSVTGTAVYNEQFFGPGTRLTVL.

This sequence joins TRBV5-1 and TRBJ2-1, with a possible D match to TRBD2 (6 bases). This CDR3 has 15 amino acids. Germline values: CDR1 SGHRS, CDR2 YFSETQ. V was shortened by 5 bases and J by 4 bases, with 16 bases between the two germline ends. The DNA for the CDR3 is TGCGCCAGCAGGTACGGGAGAAGTGGGTACAATGAGCAGTTCTTC. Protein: CASRYGRSGYNEQFF.

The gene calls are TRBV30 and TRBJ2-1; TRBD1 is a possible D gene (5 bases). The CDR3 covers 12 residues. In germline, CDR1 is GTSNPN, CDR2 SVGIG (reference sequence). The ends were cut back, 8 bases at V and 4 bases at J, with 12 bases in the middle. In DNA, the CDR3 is TGTGCCCTATTATCAGGGTACAATGAGCAGTTCTTC. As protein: CALLSGYNEQFF.

This CDR3 is CAISETGTGSGYTF. In nucleotides, the CDR3 is TGTGCCATCAGTGAGACCGGGACAGGCAGCGGCTACACCTTC. This chain joins TRBV10-3 and TRBJ1-2; TRBD1 matches at 8 bases. V lost 2 bases, J lost 8 bases, and 7 bases stayed unmatched. CDR3 length: 14 amino acids. CDR1 and CDR2 from the germline V gene are ENHRY and SYGVKD.

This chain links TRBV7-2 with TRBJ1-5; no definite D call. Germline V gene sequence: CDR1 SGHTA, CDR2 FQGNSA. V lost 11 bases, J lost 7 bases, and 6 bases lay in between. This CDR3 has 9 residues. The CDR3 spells CAAGQPQHF. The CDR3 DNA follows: TGTGCCGCGGGCCAGCCCCAGCATTTT.

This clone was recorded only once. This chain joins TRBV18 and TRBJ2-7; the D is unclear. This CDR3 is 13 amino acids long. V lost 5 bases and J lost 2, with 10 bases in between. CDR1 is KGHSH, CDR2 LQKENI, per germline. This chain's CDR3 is CASSEAPPYEQYF. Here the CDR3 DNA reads TGTGCCAGCTCAGAGGCCCCCCCCTACGAGCAGTACTTC.

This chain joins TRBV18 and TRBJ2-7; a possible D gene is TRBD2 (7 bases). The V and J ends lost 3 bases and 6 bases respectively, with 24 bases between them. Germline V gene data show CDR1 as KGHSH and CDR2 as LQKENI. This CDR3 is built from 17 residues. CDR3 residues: CASSPLPGAGEGSEQYF. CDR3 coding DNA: TGTGCCAGCTCACCTCTTCCGGGGGCGGGAGAAGGTTCCGAGCAGTACTTC.

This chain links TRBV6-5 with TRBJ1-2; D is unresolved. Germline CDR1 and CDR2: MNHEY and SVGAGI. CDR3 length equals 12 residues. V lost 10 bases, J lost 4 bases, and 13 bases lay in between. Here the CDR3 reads CAISSGGYGYTF. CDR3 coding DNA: TGTGCCATTTCCAGCGGAGGCTATGGCTACACCTTC.

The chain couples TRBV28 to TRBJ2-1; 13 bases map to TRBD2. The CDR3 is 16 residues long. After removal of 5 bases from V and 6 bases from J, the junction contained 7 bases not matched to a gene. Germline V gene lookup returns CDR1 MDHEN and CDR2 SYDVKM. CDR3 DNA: TGTGCCAGCAGTCTCATACTAGCGGGAGGGCCCAATGAGCAGTTCTTC. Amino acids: CASSLILAGGPNEQFF.

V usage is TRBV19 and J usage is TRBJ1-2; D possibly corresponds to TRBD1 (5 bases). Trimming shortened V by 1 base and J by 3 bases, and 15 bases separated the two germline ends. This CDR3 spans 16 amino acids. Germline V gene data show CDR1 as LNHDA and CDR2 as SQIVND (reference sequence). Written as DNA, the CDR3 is TGTGCCAGTAGTATAGTGAGCAGGGTCCCCTACTATGGCTACACCTTC. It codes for CASSIVSRVPYYGYTF.

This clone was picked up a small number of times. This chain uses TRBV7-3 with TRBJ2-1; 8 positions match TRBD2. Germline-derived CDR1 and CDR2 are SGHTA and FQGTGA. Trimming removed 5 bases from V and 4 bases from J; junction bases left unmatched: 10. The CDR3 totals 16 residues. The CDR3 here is CASSRSGAGGYNEQFF. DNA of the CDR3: TGTGCCAGCAGCCGATCGGGGGCGGGAGGATACAATGAGCAGTTCTTC.

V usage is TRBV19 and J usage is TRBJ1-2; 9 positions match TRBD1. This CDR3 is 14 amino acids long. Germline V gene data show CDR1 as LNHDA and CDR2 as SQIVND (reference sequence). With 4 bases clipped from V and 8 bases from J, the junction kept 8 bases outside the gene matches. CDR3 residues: CASSRNRGLGGYTF. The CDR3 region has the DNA TGTGCCAGTAGTAGAAACAGGGGGCTGGGAGGCTACACCTTC.

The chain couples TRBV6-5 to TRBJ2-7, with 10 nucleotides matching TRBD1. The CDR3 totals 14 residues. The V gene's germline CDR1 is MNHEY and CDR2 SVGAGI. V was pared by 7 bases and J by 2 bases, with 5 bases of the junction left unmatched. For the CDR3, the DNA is TGTGCCAGCACCTGGACAGGGGGAGCCTACGAGCAGTACTTC. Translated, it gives CASTWTGGAYEQYF.

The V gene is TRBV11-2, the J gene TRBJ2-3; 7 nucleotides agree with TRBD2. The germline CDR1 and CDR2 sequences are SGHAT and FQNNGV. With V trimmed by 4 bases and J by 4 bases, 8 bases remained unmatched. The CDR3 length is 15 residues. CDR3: CASSSSGKSSDTQYF. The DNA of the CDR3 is TGTGCCAGCAGCTCCAGCGGGAAGTCGTCAGATACGCAGTATTTT.

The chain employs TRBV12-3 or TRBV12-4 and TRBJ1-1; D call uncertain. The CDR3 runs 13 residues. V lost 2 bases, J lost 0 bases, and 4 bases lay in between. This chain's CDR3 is CASSLSMNTEAFF. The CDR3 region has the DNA TGTGCCAGCAGTTTATCAATGAACACTGAAGCTTTCTTT.

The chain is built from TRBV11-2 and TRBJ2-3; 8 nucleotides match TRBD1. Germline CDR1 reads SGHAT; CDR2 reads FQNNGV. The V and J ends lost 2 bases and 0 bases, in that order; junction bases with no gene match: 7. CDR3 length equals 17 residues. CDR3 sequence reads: CASSLSTTGGSTDTQYF. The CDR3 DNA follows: TGTGCCAGCAGCTTAAGCACAACAGGGGGTAGCACAGATACGCAGTATTTT.

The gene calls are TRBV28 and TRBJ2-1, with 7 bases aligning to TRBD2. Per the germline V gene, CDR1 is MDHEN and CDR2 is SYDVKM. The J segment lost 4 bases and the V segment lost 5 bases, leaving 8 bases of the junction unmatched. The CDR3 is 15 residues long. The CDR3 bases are TGTGCCAGCAGTACCACGGGAGGATCGTACAATGAGCAGTTCTTC. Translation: CASSTTGGSYNEQFF.

The CDR3 region has the DNA TGTGCCAGCAGCGCCAACGCGCAAACTGAAGCTTTCTTT. Translating it yields CASSANAQTEAFF. The rearrangement joins TRBV9 to TRBJ1-1; no clear D. Trimming pared 3 bases from V and 5 bases from J, leaving 11 bases between. The CDR3 contains 13 residues. In germline, CDR1 is SGDLS, CDR2 YYNGEE.

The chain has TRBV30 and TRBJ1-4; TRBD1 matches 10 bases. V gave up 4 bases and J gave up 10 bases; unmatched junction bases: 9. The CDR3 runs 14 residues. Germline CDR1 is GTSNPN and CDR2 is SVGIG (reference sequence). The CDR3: CAWKLTGGSGKLFF. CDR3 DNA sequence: TGTGCCTGGAAACTGACAGGGGGCAGTGGAAAACTGTTTTTT.

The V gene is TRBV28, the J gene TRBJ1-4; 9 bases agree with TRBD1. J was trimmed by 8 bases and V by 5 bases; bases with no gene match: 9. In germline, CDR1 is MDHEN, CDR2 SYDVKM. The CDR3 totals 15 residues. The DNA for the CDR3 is TGTGCCAGCAGTGCCTCCGGGACAGGGAACGAAAAACTGTTTTTT. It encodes CASSASGTGNEKLFF.

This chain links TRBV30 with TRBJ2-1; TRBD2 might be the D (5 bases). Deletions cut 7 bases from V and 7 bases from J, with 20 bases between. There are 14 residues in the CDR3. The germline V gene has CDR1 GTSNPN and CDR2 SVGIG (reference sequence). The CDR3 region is CASLRAQGLNEQFF. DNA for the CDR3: TGTGCCTCGCTGAGGGCCCAAGGTTTGAATGAGCAGTTCTTC.

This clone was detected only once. CDR3 protein: CATLTSGTDTQYF. The CDR3 DNA reads as TGTGCCACCCTGACTAGCGGCACAGATACGCAGTATTTT. The chain joins TRBV10-3 to TRBJ2-3, with 8 bases that match TRBD2. Germline V gene lookup returns CDR1 ENHRY and CDR2 SYGVKD. The length of the CDR3 is 13 residues. The V and J ends lost 10 bases and 1 base, in that order; junction bases with no gene match: 4.

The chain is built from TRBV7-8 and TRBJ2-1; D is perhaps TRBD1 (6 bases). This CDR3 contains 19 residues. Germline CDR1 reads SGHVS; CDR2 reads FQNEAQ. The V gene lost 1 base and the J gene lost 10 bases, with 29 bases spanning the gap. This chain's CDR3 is CASSLVPISAGARGREQFF. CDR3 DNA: TGTGCCAGCAGCTTAGTCCCCATTTCGGCAGGGGCCCGGGGTCGGGAGCAGTTCTTC.

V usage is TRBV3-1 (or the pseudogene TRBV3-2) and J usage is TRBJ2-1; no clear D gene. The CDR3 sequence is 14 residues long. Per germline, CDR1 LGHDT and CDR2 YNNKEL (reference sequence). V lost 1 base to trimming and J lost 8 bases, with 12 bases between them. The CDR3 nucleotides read TGTGCCAGCAGCCAAGGGTCCCGGGTCCATGAGCAGTTCTTC. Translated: CASSQGSRVHEQFF.